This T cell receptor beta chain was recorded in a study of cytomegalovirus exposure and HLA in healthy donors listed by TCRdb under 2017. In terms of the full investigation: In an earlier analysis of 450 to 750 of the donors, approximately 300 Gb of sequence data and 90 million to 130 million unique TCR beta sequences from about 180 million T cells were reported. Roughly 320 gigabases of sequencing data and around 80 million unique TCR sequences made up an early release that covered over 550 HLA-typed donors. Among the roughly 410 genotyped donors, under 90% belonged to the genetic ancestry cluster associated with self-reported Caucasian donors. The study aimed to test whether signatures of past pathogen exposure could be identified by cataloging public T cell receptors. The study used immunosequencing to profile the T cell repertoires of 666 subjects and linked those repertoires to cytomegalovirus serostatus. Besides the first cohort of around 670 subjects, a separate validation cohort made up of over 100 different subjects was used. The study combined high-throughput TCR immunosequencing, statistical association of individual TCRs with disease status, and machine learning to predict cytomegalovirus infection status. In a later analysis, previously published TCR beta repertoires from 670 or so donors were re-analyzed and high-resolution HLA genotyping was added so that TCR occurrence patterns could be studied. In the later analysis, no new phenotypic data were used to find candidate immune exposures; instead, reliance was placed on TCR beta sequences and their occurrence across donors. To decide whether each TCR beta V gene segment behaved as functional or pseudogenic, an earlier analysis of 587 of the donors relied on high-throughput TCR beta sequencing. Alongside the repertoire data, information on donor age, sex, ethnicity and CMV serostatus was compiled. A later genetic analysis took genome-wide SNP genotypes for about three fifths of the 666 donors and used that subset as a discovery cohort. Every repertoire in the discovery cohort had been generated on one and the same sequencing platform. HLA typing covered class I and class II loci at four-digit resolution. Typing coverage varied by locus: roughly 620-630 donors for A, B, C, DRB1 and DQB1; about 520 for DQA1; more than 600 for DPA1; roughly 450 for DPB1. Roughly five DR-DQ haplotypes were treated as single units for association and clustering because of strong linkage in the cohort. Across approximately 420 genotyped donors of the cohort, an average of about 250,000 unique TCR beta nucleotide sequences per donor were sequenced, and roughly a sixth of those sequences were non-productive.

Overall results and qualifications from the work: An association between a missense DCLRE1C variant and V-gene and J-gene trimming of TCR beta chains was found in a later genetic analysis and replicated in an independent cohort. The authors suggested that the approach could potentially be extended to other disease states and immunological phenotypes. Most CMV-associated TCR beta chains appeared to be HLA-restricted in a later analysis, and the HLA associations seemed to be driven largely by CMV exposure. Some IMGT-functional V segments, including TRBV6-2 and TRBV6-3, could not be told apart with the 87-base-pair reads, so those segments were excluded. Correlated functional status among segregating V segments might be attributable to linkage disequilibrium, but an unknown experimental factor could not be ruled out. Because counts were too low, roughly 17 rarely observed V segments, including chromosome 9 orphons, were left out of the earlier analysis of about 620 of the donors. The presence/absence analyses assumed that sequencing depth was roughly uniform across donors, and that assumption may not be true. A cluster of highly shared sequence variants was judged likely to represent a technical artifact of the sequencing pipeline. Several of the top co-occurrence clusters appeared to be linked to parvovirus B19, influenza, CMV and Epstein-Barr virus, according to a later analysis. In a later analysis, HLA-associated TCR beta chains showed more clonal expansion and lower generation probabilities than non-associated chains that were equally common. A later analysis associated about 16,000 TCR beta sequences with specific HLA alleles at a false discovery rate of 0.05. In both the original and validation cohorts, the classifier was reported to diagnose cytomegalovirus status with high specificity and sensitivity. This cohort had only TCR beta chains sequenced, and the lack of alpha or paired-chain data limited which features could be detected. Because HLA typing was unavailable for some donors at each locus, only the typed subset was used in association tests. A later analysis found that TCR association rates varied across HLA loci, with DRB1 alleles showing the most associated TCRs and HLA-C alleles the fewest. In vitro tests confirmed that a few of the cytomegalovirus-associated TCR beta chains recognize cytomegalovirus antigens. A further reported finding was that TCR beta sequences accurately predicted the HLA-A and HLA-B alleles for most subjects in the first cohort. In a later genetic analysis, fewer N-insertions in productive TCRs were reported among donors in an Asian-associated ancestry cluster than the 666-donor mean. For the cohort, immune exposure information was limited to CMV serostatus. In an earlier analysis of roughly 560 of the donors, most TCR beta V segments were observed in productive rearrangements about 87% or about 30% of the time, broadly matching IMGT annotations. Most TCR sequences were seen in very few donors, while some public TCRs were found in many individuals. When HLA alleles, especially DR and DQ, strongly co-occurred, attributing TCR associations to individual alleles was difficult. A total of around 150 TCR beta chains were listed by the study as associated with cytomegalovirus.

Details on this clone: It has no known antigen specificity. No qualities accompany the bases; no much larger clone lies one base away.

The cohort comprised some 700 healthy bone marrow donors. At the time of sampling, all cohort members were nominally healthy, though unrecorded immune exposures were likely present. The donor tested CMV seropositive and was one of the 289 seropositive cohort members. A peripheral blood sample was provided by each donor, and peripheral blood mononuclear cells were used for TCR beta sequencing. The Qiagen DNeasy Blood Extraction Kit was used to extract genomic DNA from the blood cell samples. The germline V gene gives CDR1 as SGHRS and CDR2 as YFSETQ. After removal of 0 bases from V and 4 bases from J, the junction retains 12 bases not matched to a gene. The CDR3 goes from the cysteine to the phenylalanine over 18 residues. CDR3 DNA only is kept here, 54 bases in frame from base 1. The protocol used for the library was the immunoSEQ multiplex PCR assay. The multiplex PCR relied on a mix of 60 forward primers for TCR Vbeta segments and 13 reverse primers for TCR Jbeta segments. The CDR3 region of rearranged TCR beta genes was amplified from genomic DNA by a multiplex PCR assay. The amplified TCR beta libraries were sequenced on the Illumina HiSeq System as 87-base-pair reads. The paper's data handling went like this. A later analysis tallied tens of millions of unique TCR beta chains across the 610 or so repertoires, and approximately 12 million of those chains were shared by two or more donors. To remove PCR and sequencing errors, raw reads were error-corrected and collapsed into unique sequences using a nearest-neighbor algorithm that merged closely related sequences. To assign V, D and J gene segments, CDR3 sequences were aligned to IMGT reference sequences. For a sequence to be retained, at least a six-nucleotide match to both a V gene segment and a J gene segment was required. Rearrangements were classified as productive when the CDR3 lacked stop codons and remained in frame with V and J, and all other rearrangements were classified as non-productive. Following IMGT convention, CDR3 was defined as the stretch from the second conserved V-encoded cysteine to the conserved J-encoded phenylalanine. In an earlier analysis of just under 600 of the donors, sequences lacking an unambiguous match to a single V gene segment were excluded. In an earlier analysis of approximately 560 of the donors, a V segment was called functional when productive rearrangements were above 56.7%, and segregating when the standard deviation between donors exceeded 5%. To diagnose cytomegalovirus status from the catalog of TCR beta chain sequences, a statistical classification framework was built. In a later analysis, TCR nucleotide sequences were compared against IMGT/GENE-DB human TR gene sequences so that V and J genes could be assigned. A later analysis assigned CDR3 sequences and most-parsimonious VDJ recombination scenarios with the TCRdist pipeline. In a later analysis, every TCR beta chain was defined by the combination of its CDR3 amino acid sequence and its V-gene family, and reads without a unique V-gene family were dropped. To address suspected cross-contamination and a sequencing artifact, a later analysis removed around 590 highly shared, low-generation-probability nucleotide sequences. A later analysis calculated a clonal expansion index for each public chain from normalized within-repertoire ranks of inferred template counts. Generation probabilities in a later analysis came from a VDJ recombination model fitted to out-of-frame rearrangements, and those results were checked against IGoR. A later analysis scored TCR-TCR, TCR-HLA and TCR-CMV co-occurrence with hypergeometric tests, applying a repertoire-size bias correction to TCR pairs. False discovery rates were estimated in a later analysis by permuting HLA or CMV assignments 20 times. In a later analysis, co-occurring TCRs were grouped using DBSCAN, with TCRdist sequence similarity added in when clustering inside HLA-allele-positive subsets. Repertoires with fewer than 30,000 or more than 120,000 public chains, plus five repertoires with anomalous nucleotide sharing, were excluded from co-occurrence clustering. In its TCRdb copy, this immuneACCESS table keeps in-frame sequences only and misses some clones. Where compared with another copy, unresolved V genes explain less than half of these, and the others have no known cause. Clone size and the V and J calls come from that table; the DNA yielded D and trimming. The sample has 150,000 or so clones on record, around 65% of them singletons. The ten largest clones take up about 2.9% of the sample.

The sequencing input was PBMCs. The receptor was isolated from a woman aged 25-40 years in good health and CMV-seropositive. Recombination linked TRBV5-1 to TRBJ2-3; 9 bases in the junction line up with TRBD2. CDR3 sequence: CASSLVVVSGRSPDTQYF. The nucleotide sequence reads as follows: TGCGCCAGCAGCTTGGTGGTCGTGAGCGGGAGGAGCCCAGATACGCAGTATTTT. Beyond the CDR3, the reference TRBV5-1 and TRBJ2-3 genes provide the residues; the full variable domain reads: KAGVTQTPRYLIKTRGQQVTLSCSPISGHRSVSWYQQTPGQGLQFLFEYFSETQRNKGNFPGRFSGRQFSNSRSEMNVSTLELGDSALYLCASSLVVVSGRSPDTQYFGPGTRLTVL.